These 18 T cell receptor beta chains came from one sample sequenced in a study of blood T cell repertoires in COVID-19. Generated by immunoSEQ multiplex PCR, the TCRdb table keeps only in-frame clones and is missing some. There are 200,000 to 300,000 clones in the sample; 65% to 85% occur only once, and more than 25% lies in the top ten. Material for sequencing was peripheral blood. Receptor source: a middle-aged man with acute or convalescent COVID-19.

This rearrangement joins TRBV5-4 to TRBJ2-1; TRBD2 might be the D (5 bases). The CDR3 consists of 12 residues. Germline V gene sequence: CDR1 SGHNT, CDR2 YYREEE (reference sequence). V was pared by 5 bases and J by 5 bases, with 8 bases between. CDR3 sequence (DNA): TGTGCCAGCAGTTCGGGAAACAATGAGCAGTTCTTC. The encoded protein is CASSSGNNEQFF.

The chain joins TRBV6-2 or TRBV6-3 to TRBJ2-1; 14 nucleotides align to TRBD2. V lost 4 bases, J lost 9 bases, and 5 bases stayed unmatched. The CDR3 sequence is 15 residues long. Germline loops: CDR1 MNHEY, CDR2 SVGEGT. CDR3 protein: CASSLGTSGSGEQFF. In nucleotides, the CDR3 is TGTGCCAGCAGTTTAGGGACTAGCGGGAGCGGTGAGCAGTTCTTC.

V and J are TRBV14 and TRBJ2-5, with D maybe TRBD1 (5 bases). The germline CDR1 and CDR2 sequences are SGHDN and FVKESK. The CDR3 extends over 22 amino acids. Trimming stripped 4 bases from V and 2 bases from J, with 35 bases between. DNA of the CDR3: TGTGCCAGCAGCCCGTACCTGACATGTAGGGGTGCGATTAGACAGAAACAAGAGACCCAGTACTTC. Its protein is CASSPYLTCRGAIRQKQETQYF.

This clone has only one observation. V usage is TRBV6-5 and J usage is TRBJ2-7; TRBD2 aligns across 8 bases. The length of the CDR3 is 14 residues. J lost 0 bases, V lost 8 bases, and 6 bases had no gene match. From germline, CDR1 is MNHEY and CDR2 SVGAGI. The CDR3 DNA reads as TGTGCCAGCGGAGCGGGAGCCCACTCCTACGAGCAGTACTTC. It yields the protein CASGAGAHSYEQYF.

The V call is TRBV11-2, the J call TRBJ2-1; 12 bases align to TRBD2. With V trimmed by 5 bases and J by 9 bases, 8 bases remained unmatched. The CDR3 has 15 amino acids. Germline assignment: CDR1 SGHAT and CDR2 FQNNGV. CDR3 protein: CASSPRTSGASEQFF. CDR3 sequence (DNA): TGTGCCAGCAGCCCCCGGACTAGCGGGGCATCTGAGCAGTTCTTC. Variable domain in full (rest from reference TRBV11-2 and TRBJ2-1): EAGVAQSPRYKIIEKRQSVAFWCNPISGHATLYWYQQILGQGPKLLIQFQNNGVVDDSQLPKDRFSAERLKGVDSTLKIQPAKLEDSAVYLCASSPRTSGASEQFFGPGTRLTVL.

V is TRBV5-4 and J is TRBJ2-3, with 7 bases lining up with TRBD2. The trim removed 1 base at V and 7 bases at J, leaving 9 bases unmatched. This CDR3 comprises 15 residues. Germline loops: CDR1 SGHNT, CDR2 YYREEE (reference sequence). The CDR3 bases are TGTGCCAGCAGCTTGAGCACTAGCGCGTTTCATACGCAGTATTTT. This gives the protein CASSLSTSAFHTQYF.

V and J are TRBV7-6 and TRBJ1-4; 9 bases agree with TRBD1. The length of the CDR3 is 14 residues. V lost 5 bases to trimming and J lost 3 bases; unmatched junction nucleotides: 1. Germline CDR1 reads SGHVS; CDR2 reads FNYEAQ. The CDR3 DNA reads as TGTGCCAGCAGCCGGGACAGGGCTAATGAAAAACTGTTTTTT. Translating gives CASSRDRANEKLFF.

The rearrangement links TRBV23-1 to TRBJ2-5, with D unclear. TRBV23-1 is given ORF status, its function remaining uncertain. The V end lost 6 bases, the J end lost 5 bases, and 13 bases lay between the germline ends. The CDR3 loop spans 13 amino acids. This CDR3 reads CASRRPTAETQYF. The DNA of the CDR3 is TGCGCCAGCAGACGCCCTACAGCCGAGACCCAGTACTTC.

This clone was recorded once. Other DNA sequences in the same sample also yield this CDR3. This rearrangement joins TRBV6-5 to TRBJ1-1; 7 bases agree with TRBD1. CDR3 length: 14 residues. The ends lost 6 bases at V and 2 bases at J; junction bases unmatched: 6. Germline V gene data show CDR1 as MNHEY and CDR2 as SVGAGI. This chain's CDR3 is CASSSGQLNTEAFF. The CDR3 DNA is TGTGCCAGCAGCTCGGGACAGCTAAACACTGAAGCTTTCTTT.

CDR3 residues: CASSPSGSDTGELFF. The CDR3 DNA reads as TGTGCCAGCTCACCATCAGGGTCGGACACCGGGGAGCTGTTTTTT. The genes are TRBV18 and TRBJ2-2; maybe TRBD1 (5 bases). With 2 bases removed from V and 3 bases from J, the gap between germline ends came to 10 bases. Per the germline V gene, CDR1 is KGHSH and CDR2 is LQKENI. The CDR3 consists of 15 residues. The full variable domain, with the rest looked up from reference TRBV18 and TRBJ2-2, is NAGVMQNPRHLVRRRGQEARLRCSPMKGHSHVYWYRQLPEEGLKFMVYLQKENIIDESGMPKERFSAEFPKEGPSILRIQQVVRGDSAAYFCASSPSGSDTGELFFGEGSRLTVL.

The chain is built from TRBV16 and TRBJ2-2; D is perhaps TRBD1 (6 bases). Trimming left V 0 bases short and J 7 bases short, with 15 bases between. The V gene's germline CDR1 is KGHSY and CDR2 FQNENV. CDR3 length: 16 amino acids. The CDR3 spells CASSQSSRGEDGELFF. CDR3 nucleotide sequence: TGTGCCAGCAGCCAATCGAGCAGGGGAGAGGACGGGGAGCTGTTTTTT.

This chain connects TRBV12-5 to TRBJ2-3; no definite D call. Germline CDR1 is LGHNT and CDR2 is FRNRAP. The CDR3 is 15 residues long. With 1 base removed from V and 0 bases from J, the gap between germline ends came to 8 bases. The chain's CDR3 is CASGLDLSSTDTQYF. As DNA, the CDR3 is TGTGCTAGTGGTTTGGATCTTTCTAGCACAGATACGCAGTATTTT.

The V gene is TRBV6-6, the J gene TRBJ2-3; a possible D gene is TRBD2 (5 bases). The CDR3 contains 14 residues. V dropped 10 bases and J dropped 2 bases, with 16 bases sitting between them. CDR1 and CDR2 (germline): MNHNY, SVGAGI (reference sequence). The CDR3 sequence is CATLATQPTDTQYF. The CDR3 DNA is TGTGCCACCCTAGCAACGCAGCCCACAGATACGCAGTATTTT.

The rearrangement joins TRBV7-9 to TRBJ2-5; TRBD2 matches 7 bases. This CDR3 comprises 16 residues. CDR1 and CDR2 from the germline V gene are SEHNR and FQNEAQ (reference sequence). The V and J ends lost 5 bases and 5 bases, in that order; junction bases with no gene match: 14. DNA for the CDR3: TGTGCCAGCAGCCGGGGGTTAATGACTAGCTGGGAGACCCAGTACTTC. Its protein is CASSRGLMTSWETQYF.

The V and J genes are TRBV3-1 (or the pseudogene TRBV3-2) and TRBJ1-2; no clear D. This CDR3 has 13 amino acids. V was trimmed by 6 bases and J by 8 bases, leaving 16 bases between them. Germline loops: CDR1 LGHDT, CDR2 YNNKEL (reference sequence). The CDR3, as DNA: TGTGCCAGCAGTCCCCGGGTCGCGCGGGGCTACACCTTC. Translated: CASSPRVARGYTF.

The V and J genes are TRBV9 and TRBJ2-1; no firm D call. The CDR3 spans 12 residues. V was cut by 4 bases and J by 8 bases, with 10 bases left in between. CDR1 and CDR2 (germline): SGDLS, YYNGEE. The CDR3 region has the DNA TGTGCCAGCAGCCCATTAAGAGATGAGCAGTTCTTC. This translates into CASSPLRDEQFF.

CDR3 nucleotides: TGTGCCAGCAGCTCTACTAGCGGGAGTCGCTACGAGCAGTACTTC. Translating gives CASSSTSGSRYEQYF. This chain connects TRBV7-9 to TRBJ2-7; 11 bases fit TRBD2. This CDR3 is built from 15 residues. V dropped 4 bases and J dropped 3; count of bases not matched to a gene: 5. Germline assignment: CDR1 SEHNR and CDR2 FQNEAQ (reference sequence).

The chain links TRBV7-9 to TRBJ1-3; D not resolved. The length of the CDR3 is 16 residues. Germline CDR1 reads SEHNR; CDR2 reads FQNEAQ (reference sequence). V lost 4 bases to trimming and J lost 2 bases, with 15 bases between them. The CDR3 loop is CASSSENNLAGNTIYF. CDR3 DNA: TGTGCCAGCAGCTCCGAAAACAACCTGGCTGGAAACACCATATATTTT.